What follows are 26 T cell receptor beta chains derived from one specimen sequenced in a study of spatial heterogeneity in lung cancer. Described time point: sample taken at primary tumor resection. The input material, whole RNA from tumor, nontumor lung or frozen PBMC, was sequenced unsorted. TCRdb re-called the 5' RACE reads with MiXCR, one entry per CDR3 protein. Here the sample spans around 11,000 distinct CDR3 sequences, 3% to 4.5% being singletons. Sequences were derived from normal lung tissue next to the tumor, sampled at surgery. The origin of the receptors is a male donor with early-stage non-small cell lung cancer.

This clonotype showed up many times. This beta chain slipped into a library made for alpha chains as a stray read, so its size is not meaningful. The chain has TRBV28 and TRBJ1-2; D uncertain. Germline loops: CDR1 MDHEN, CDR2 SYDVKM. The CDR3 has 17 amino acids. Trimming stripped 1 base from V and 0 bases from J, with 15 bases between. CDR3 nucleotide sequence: TGTGCCAGCAGTTTATCCCCAAGGGTAGGAGCTAACTATGGCTACACCTTC. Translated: CASSLSPRVGANYGYTF.

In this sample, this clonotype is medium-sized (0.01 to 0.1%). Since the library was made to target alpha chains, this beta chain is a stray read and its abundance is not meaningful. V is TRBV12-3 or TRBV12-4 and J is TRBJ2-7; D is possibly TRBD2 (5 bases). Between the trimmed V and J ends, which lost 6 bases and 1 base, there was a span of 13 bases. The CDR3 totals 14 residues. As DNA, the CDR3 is TGTGCCAGCAGCCCGGACTTAACATCCTACGAGCAGTACTTC. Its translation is CASSPDLTSYEQYF.

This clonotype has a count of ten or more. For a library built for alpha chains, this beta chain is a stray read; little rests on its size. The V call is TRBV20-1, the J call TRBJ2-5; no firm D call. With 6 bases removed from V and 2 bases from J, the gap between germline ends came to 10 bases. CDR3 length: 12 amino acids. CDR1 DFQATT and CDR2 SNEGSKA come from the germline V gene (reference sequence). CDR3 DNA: TGCAGTGCCGCTAAGATACAAGAGACCCAGTACTTC. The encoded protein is CSAAKIQETQYF.

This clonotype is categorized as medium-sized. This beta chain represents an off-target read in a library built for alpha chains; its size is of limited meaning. The CDR3 region has the DNA TGCAGCGTTGGTTCCGTGAACACTGAAGCTTTCTTT. Amino acid sequence: CSVGSVNTEAFF. The V call is TRBV29-1, the J call TRBJ1-1, with D unresolved. V lost 4 bases to trimming and J lost 0 bases, with 6 bases between them. CDR3 length: 12 residues. Germline lookup yields CDR1 SQVTM and CDR2 ANQGSEA.

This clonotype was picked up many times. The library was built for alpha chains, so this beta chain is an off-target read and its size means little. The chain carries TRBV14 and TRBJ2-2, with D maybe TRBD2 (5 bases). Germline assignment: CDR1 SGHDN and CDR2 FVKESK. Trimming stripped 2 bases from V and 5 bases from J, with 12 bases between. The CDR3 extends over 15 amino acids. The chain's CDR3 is CASSQMTSGTGELFF. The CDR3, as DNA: TGTGCCAGCAGCCAAATGACATCGGGGACCGGGGAGCTGTTTTTT.

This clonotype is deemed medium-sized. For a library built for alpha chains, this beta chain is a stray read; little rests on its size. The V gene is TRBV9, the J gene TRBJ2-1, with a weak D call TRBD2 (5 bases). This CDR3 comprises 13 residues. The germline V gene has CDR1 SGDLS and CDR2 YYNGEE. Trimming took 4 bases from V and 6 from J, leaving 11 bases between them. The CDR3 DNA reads TGTGCCAGCAGCCCCGGGGTTTCCAATGAGCAGTTCTTC. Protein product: CASSPGVSNEQFF.

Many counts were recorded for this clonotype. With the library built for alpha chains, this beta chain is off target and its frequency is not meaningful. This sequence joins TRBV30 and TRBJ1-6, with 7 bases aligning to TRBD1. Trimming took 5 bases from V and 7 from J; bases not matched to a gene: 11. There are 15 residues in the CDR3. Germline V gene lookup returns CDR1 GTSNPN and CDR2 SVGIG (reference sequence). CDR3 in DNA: TGTGCCTGGGCACGTCCGACAGGGTGGAATTCACCCCTCCACTTT. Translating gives CAWARPTGWNSPLHF.

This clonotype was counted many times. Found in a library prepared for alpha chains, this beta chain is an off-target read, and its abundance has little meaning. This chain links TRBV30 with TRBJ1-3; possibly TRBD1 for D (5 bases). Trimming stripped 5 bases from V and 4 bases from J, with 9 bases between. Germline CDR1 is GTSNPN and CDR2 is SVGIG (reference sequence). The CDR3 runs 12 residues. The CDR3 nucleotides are TGTGCCTGGCAGGGATACGGAAACACCATATATTTT. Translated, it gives CAWQGYGNTIYF. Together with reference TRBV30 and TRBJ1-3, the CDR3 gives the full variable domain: SQTIHQWPATLVQPVGSPLSLECTVEGTSNPNLYWYRQAAGRGLQLLFYSVGIGQISSEVPQNLSASRPQDRQFILSSKKLLLSDSGFYLCAWQGYGNTIYFGEGSWLTVV.

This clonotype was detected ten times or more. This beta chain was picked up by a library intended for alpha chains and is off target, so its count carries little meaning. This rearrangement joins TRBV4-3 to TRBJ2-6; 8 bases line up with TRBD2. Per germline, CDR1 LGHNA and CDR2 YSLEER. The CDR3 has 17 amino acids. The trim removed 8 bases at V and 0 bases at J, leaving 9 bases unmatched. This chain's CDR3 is CASGSRSGSSGANVLTF. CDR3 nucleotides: TGCGCCAGCGGTTCAAGAAGCGGGAGCTCTGGGGCCAACGTCCTGACTTTC.

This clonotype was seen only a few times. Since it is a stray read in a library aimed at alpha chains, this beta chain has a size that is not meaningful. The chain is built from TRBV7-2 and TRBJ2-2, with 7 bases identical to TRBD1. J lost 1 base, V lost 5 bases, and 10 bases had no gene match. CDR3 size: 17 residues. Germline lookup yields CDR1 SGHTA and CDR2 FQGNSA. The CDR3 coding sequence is TGTGCCAGCAGCCCGGAGCCCCGGACAGGGAACACCGGGGAGCTGTTTTTT. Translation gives CASSPEPRTGNTGELFF.

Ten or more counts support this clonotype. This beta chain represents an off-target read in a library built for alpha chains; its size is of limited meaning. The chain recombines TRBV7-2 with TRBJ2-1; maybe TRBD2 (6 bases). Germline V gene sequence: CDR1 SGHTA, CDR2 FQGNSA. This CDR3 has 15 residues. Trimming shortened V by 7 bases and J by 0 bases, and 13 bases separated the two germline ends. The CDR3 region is CASTRDSSSYNEQFF. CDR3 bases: TGTGCCAGCACCAGGGACTCCAGCTCCTACAATGAGCAGTTCTTC.

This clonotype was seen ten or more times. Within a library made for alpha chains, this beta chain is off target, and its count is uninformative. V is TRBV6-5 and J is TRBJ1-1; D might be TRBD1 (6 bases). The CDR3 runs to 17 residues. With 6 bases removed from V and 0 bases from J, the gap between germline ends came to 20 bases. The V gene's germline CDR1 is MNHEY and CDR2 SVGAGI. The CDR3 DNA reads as TGTGCCAGCAGCGAGCGAAGAAGCTGGACAGTGAACACTGAAGCTTTCTTT. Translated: CASSERRSWTVNTEAFF.

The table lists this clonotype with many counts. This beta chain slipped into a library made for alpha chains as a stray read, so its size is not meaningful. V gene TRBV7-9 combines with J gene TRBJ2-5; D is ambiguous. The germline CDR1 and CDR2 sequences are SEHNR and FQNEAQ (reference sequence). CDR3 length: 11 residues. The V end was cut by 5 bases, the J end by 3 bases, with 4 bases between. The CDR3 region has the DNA TGTGCCAGCAGCGCAGAAGAGACCCAGTACTTC. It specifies CASSAEETQYF.

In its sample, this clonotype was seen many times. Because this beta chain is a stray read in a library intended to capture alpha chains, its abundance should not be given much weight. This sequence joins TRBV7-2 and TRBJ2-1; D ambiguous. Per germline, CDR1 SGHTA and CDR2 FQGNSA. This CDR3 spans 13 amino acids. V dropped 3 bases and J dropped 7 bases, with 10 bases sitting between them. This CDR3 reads CASSFDPKNEQFF. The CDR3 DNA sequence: TGTGCCAGCAGCTTTGATCCTAAGAATGAGCAGTTCTTC.

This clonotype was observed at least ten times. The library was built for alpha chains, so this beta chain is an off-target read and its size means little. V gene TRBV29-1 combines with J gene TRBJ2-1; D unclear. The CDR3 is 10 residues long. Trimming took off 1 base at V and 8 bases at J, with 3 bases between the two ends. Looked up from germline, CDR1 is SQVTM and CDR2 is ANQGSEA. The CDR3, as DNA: TGCAGCGTTGAAGCCGATGAGCAGTTCTTC. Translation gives CSVEADEQFF.

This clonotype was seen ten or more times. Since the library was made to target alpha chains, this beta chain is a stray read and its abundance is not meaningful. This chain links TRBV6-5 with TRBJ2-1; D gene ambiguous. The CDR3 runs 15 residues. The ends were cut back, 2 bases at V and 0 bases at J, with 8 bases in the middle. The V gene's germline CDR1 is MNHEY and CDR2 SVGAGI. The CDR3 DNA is TGTGCCAGCAGTTACGGCCCAGGCTCCTACAATGAGCAGTTCTTC. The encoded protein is CASSYGPGSYNEQFF.

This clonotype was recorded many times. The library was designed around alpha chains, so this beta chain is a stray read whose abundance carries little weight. CDR3 in amino acids: CASTPTGTGAQPQHF. The CDR3 nucleotides read TGCGCCAGCACCCCCACCGGGACAGGGGCTCAGCCCCAGCATTTT. The gene calls are TRBV10-2 and TRBJ1-5, with TRBD1 identical over 10 bases. The CDR3 loop spans 15 amino acids. With V trimmed by 7 bases and J by 6 bases, 9 bases remained unmatched. Germline lookup yields CDR1 WSHSY and CDR2 SAAADI.

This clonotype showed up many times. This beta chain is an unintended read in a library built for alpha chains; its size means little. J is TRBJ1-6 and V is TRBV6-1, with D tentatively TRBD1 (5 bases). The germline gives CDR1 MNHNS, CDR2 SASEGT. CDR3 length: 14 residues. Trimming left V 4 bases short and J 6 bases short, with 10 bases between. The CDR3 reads CASSGRGGNSPLHF. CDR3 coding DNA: TGTGCCAGCAGTGGTAGGGGAGGTAATTCACCCCTCCACTTT.

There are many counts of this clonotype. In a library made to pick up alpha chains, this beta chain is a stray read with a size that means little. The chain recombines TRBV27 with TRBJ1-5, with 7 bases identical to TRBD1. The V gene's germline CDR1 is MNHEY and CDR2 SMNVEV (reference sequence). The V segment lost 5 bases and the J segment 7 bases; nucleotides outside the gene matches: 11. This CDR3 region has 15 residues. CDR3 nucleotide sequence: TGTGCCAGCAGTCCCGGGACAGCTGGTAAGCAGCCCCAGCATTTT. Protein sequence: CASSPGTAGKQPQHF.

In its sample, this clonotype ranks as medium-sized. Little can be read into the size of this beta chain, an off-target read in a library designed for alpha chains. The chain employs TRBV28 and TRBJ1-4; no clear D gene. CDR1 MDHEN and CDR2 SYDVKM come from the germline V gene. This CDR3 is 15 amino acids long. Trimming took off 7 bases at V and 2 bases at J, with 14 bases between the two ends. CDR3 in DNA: TGTGCCAGCATTAACGCGGCGGGGACTAATGAAAAACTGTTTTTT. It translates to CASINAAGTNEKLFF.

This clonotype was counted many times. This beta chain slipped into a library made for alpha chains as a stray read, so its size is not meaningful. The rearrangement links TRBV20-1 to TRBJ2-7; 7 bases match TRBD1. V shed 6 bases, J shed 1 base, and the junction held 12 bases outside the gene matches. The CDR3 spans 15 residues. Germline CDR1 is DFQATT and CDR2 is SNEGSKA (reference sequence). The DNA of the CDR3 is TGCAGTGCACCTCAAGCCAGGGGGAATTCCTACGAGCAGTACTTC. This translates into CSAPQARGNSYEQYF.

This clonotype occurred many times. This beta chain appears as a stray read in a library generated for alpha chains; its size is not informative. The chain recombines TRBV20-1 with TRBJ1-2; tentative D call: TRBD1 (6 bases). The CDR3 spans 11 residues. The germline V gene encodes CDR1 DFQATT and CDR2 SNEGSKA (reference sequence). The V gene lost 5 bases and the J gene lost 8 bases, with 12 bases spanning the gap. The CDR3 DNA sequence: TGCAGTGCTTCCAGGGGTCAGGGCTACACCTTC. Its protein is CSASRGQGYTF.

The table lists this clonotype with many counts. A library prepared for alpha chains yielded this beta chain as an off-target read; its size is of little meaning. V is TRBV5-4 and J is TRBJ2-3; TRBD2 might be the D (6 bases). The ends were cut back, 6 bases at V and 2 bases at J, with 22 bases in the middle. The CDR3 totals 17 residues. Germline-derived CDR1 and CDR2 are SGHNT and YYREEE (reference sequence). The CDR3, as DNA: TGTGCCAGCAAATTGGGAACTAGCACTCTCGCCACAGATACGCAGTATTTT. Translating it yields CASKLGTSTLATDTQYF.

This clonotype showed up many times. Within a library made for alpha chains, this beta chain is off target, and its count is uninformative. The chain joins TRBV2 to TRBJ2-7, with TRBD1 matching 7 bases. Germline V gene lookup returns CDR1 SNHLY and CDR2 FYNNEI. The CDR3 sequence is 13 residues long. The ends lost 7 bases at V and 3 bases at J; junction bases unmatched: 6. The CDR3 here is CASTPGTDYEQYF. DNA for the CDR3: TGTGCCAGCACCCCCGGGACAGACTACGAGCAGTACTTC.

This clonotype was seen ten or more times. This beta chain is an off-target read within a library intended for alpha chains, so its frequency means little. CDR3 loop: CATSRDLVGDEQFF. In DNA, the CDR3 is TGTGCCACCAGCAGAGATCTTGTAGGAGATGAGCAGTTCTTC. This chain uses TRBV15 with TRBJ2-1; D is undetermined. Germline V gives CDR1 LNHNV, CDR2 YYDKDF (reference sequence). CDR3 size: 14 residues. V was cut by 0 bases and J by 8 bases, with 11 bases left in between.

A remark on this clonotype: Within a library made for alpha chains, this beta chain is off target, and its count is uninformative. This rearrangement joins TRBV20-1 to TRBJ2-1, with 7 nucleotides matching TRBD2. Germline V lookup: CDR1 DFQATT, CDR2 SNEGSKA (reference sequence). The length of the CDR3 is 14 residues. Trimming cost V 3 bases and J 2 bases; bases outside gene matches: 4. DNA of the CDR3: TGCAGTGCTAGCGGCGGGAGTACCTACAATGAGCAGTTCTTC. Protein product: CSASGGSTYNEQFF.